This T cell receptor beta chain was retrieved from a study of T cells in Graves' hyperthyroidism and ophthalmopathy. Investigators excluded patients with uncontrolled infection, other autoimmune disease, pregnancy or lactation. From germline, CDR1 is MNHEY and CDR2 SMNVEV (reference sequence). The CDR3 totals 19 residues. The V segment lost 6 bases and the J segment 1 base; nucleotides outside the gene matches: 21. Amplified TCR beta CDR3 regions derived from RNA transcripts. An initial round of RT-PCR targeting the TCR CDR3 relied on the HTBI primer set. TCRdb re-called the multiplex PCR reads with MiXCR, one entry per CDR3 protein. The repertoire holds around 190,000 distinct CDR3 sequences, with roughly a sixth as singletons.

The chain links TRBV27 to TRBJ2-7; 7 positions agree with TRBD1. The sequenced sample consisted of blood. This clonotype was obtained from a woman aged 50 to 65 with Graves' hyperthyroidism. The CDR3 region is CASSPLGSETGWASYEQYF. In DNA form, the CDR3 reads TGTGCCAGCAGCCCGCTTGGGTCCGAGACAGGGTGGGCGTCCTACGAGCAGTACTTC.